This section outlines one TCR beta chain sequence together with its context. No antigen is known for it. Measured with immunoSEQ multiplex PCR; TCRdb has only the in-frame clones, and not every one. The repertoire has more than 2,000,000 clones, more than 90% of them found once; the top ten carry 0.14%. These data belong to a study of shared clonotypes between healthy human individuals. The study's findings and limits: Researchers found naive subsets generally carried larger estimated richness than memory subsets.

The CDR3 has 18 amino acids. Germline CDR1 and CDR2: MGHRA and YSYEKL. J was trimmed by 0 bases and V by 0 bases; bases with no gene match: 6. A CD45RA+ naive subset and a CD45RA-negative memory subset were split from CD4+ cells. The TCR was taken from a man aged 18 to 29 in good health. V is TRBV4-1 and J is TRBJ1-4, with 8 bases lining up with TRBD1. Specimen: naive CD4+ T cells sorted from blood. Subset in this sample: CD45RA+ positively selected. The CDR3 DNA reads TGCGCCAGCAGCCAAGATAGGGCAGGGGGCGCAACTAATGAAAAACTGTTTTTT. The encoded protein is CASSQDRAGGATNEKLFF.